The 25 T cell receptor beta chains in this list originate from one sample, sequenced in a study of shared clonotypes between healthy human individuals. Assay: immunoSEQ multiplex PCR; the TCRdb copy retains only in-frame clones and omits some. The sample shows about 2.4 million clones, around 94% of them seen only once. The specimen sequenced was naive CD4+ T cells sorted from blood. Subset here: CD45RA+ positively selected. The receptors here all came from a man between 18 and 29 years old in good health.

With regard to this clone: This sample includes further DNA sequences coding for the same CDR3. This chain joins TRBV7-2 and TRBJ2-7; no firm D call. The CDR3 has 12 residues. In germline, CDR1 is SGHTA, CDR2 FQGNSA. Trimming pared 0 bases from V and 4 bases from J, leaving 4 bases between. The CDR3 loop reads CASSLAAYEQYF. CDR3 sequence (DNA): TGTGCCAGCAGCTTAGCGGCTTACGAGCAGTACTTC.

This chain links TRBV5-4 with TRBJ1-4; unclear D gene. Trimming shortened V by 4 bases and J by 8 bases, and 24 bases separated the two germline ends. The CDR3 covers 17 residues. Germline V CDR1 and CDR2: SGHNT, YYREEE (reference sequence). As DNA, the CDR3 is TGTGCCAGCAGCGAAGAGACCAGACATCCCGGAGACGAAAAACTGTTTTTT. It yields the protein CASSEETRHPGDEKLFF. Drawing the rest from reference TRBV5-4 and TRBJ1-4, the complete variable domain is ETGVTQSPTHLIKTRGQQVTLRCSSQSGHNTVSWYQQALGQGPQFIFQYYREEENGRGNFPPRFSGLQFPNYSSELNVNALELDDSALYLCASSEETRHPGDEKLFFGSGTQLSVL.

The chain is built from TRBV10-3 and TRBJ2-5, with D possibly TRBD1 on 6 matching bases. The CDR3 is 15 amino acids. Trimming stripped 2 bases from V and 1 base from J, with 11 bases between. CDR1 and CDR2 from the germline V gene are ENHRY and SYGVKD. CDR3 loop: CAISEGQRSQETQYF. CDR3 nucleotides: TGTGCCATCAGTGAGGGACAGAGGTCCCAAGAGACCCAGTACTTC.

This clone was seen only once. The genes are TRBV2 and TRBJ1-4, with TRBD1 identical over 8 bases. Germline loops: CDR1 SNHLY, CDR2 FYNNEI. V shed 6 bases and J 7 bases; nucleotides not matched to a gene: 4. The CDR3 consists of 13 residues. The CDR3 spells CASRTGEIEKLFF. CDR3 bases: TGTGCCAGCAGGACAGGGGAGATTGAAAAACTGTTTTTT.

The chain carries TRBV5-1 and TRBJ1-1, with 7 bases lining up with TRBD1. V lost 0 bases to trimming and J lost 0 bases; unmatched junction nucleotides: 5. Germline V CDR1 and CDR2: SGHRS, YFSETQ. The CDR3 is made up of 16 amino acids. This CDR3 is CASSLGQGILNTEAFF. In DNA form, the CDR3 reads TGCGCCAGCAGCTTGGGACAGGGAATCCTGAACACTGAAGCTTTCTTT. Supplemented by reference TRBV5-1 and TRBJ1-1, the full variable domain reads KAGVTQTPRYLIKTRGQQVTLSCSPISGHRSVSWYQQTPGQGLQFLFEYFSETQRNKGNFPGRFSGRQFSNSRSEMNVSTLELGDSALYLCASSLGQGILNTEAFFGQGTRLTVV.

V gene TRBV6-5 combines with J gene TRBJ2-3; 10 nucleotides line up with TRBD2. This CDR3 has 15 amino acids. CDR1 is MNHEY, CDR2 SVGAGI, per germline. Trimming took 2 bases from V and 1 from J; bases not matched to a gene: 0. The CDR3 sequence is CASSYLAGGTDTQYF. CDR3 nucleotide sequence: TGTGCCAGCAGTTACCTAGCGGGGGGCACAGATACGCAGTATTTT.

The table lists this clone with a count of one. The J gene is TRBJ1-1, the V gene TRBV27, with TRBD1 matching 7 bases. Germline loops: CDR1 MNHEY, CDR2 SMNVEV (reference sequence). V was clipped by 3 bases and J by 3 bases; unmatched bases: 1. This CDR3 contains 13 residues. This chain's CDR3 is CASSFQGDTEAFF. Written as DNA, the CDR3 is TGTGCCAGCAGTTTTCAGGGGGACACTGAAGCTTTCTTT.

This chain uses TRBV27 with TRBJ1-2; 9 positions agree with TRBD1. V was clipped by 4 bases and J by 6 bases; unmatched bases: 6. Germline V gene lookup returns CDR1 MNHEY and CDR2 SMNVEV (reference sequence). The CDR3 totals 14 residues. This chain's CDR3 is CASSWGTGPDGYTF. The CDR3 coding sequence is TGTGCCAGCAGTTGGGGGACAGGGCCTGATGGCTACACCTTC.

The chain couples TRBV19 to TRBJ2-7, with 13 bases matching TRBD2. CDR1 LNHDA and CDR2 SQIVND come from the germline V gene (reference sequence). V was clipped by 3 bases and J by 1 base; unmatched bases: 12. CDR3 size: 19 residues. CDR3 DNA: TGTGCCAGTAGTATCCCCGCACTAGCGGGGGGGCCATTTTCCTACGAGCAGTACTTC. Translated, it gives CASSIPALAGGPFSYEQYF.

The chain recombines TRBV19 with TRBJ1-5; D not resolved. The germline CDR1 and CDR2 sequences are LNHDA and SQIVND (reference sequence). V was shortened by 10 bases and J by 5 bases, with 21 bases between the two germline ends. This CDR3 contains 15 residues. CDR3: CATSSSGGNHQPQHF. DNA of the CDR3: TGTGCCACCTCCTCCTCCGGCGGCAATCATCAGCCCCAGCATTTT.

This clone has a handful of counts. V usage is TRBV13 and J usage is TRBJ1-6; the D is unclear. Trimming pared 3 bases from V and 7 bases from J, leaving 10 bases between. The CDR3 loop spans 14 amino acids. In germline, CDR1 is PRHDT, CDR2 FYEKMQ (reference sequence). The CDR3 DNA reads TGTGCCAGCAGCTTCGGGATCGGGAATTCACCCCTCCACTTT. It codes for CASSFGIGNSPLHF.

The chain has TRBV7-9 and TRBJ2-7; perhaps TRBD1 as D (6 bases). The germline gives CDR1 SEHNR, CDR2 FQNEAQ (reference sequence). Trimming removed 5 bases at V and 3 bases at J, with 20 bases between. This CDR3 is built from 16 residues. The DNA for the CDR3 is TGTGCCAGCAGCCGAAAGCCGCCGGGACAAGGCTACGAGCAGTACTTC. Translated, it gives CASSRKPPGQGYEQYF.

The chain recombines TRBV9 with TRBJ1-6; D may be TRBD1 (5 bases). Germline CDR1 is SGDLS and CDR2 is YYNGEE. V lost 3 bases and J 10 bases, leaving 17 bases between the germline ends. The CDR3 is made up of 15 amino acids. CDR3 sequence reads: CASSGLIGGVSPLHF. The CDR3 DNA follows: TGTGCCAGCAGCGGGTTAATTGGGGGGGTCTCACCCCTCCACTTT.

The gene calls are TRBV7-8 and TRBJ1-6; no firm D call. The V end lost 5 bases, the J end lost 3 bases, and 8 bases lay between the germline ends. Germline lookup yields CDR1 SGHVS and CDR2 FQNEAQ. CDR3 length: 14 residues. The CDR3 here is CASSRDFYNSPLHF. The CDR3 nucleotides are TGTGCCAGCAGCCGGGATTTCTATAATTCACCCCTCCACTTT.

The chain recombines TRBV7-9 with TRBJ2-3; 8 nucleotides line up with TRBD2. The ends lost 6 bases at V and 0 bases at J; junction bases unmatched: 5. Germline CDR1 SEHNR, CDR2 FQNEAQ (reference sequence). The CDR3 totals 15 residues. CDR3 region: CASRQLAASTDTQYF. The CDR3 DNA reads TGTGCCAGCAGACAACTAGCGGCTAGCACAGATACGCAGTATTTT.

The CDR3 protein is CASSLEGVIEGYTF. CDR3 DNA sequence: TGTGCCAGCAGTTTGGAGGGGGTTATCGAGGGCTACACCTTC. The chain joins TRBV28 to TRBJ1-2, with D perhaps TRBD1 (6 bases). The CDR3 has 14 residues. V lost 3 bases and J 8 bases, leaving 16 bases between the germline ends. Germline-derived CDR1 and CDR2 are MDHEN and SYDVKM.

The chain combines TRBV4-1 with TRBJ2-2, with 12 positions matching TRBD2. Germline V CDR1 and CDR2: MGHRA, YSYEKL. With 4 bases clipped from V and 6 bases from J, the junction kept 6 bases outside the gene matches. This CDR3 comprises 16 residues. CDR3 loop: CASSPLAGGGAGELFF. In nucleotides, the CDR3 is TGCGCCAGCAGCCCACTAGCGGGGGGTGGGGCCGGGGAGCTGTTTTTT.

The chain is built from TRBV5-1 and TRBJ2-1; 14 bases align to TRBD2. J gave up 1 base and V 7 bases, and 1 base lay outside the gene matches. The CDR3 is 15 residues long. Germline CDR1 reads SGHRS; CDR2 reads YFSETQ. The CDR3 spells CASRLAGGSYNEQFF. DNA of the CDR3: TGCGCCAGCCGACTAGCGGGGGGGTCCTACAATGAGCAGTTCTTC. The full variable domain, completed using reference TRBV5-1 and TRBJ2-1, is KAGVTQTPRYLIKTRGQQVTLSCSPISGHRSVSWYQQTPGQGLQFLFEYFSETQRNKGNFPGRFSGRQFSNSRSEMNVSTLELGDSALYLCASRLAGGSYNEQFFGPGTRLTVL.

Here the CDR3 DNA reads TGTGCCTGGAGATCGGACCTATCAAATTCACCCCTCCACTTT. Translation: CAWRSDLSNSPLHF. The chain combines TRBV30 with TRBJ1-6; no definite D call. The germline V gene encodes CDR1 GTSNPN and CDR2 SVGIG (reference sequence). The CDR3 spans 14 residues. With 3 bases removed from V and 7 bases from J, the gap between germline ends came to 13 bases.

The rearrangement uses TRBV6-5 and TRBJ2-7; D possibly corresponds to TRBD2 (6 bases). This CDR3 comprises 14 residues. CDR1 and CDR2 from the germline V gene are MNHEY and SVGAGI. Trimming cost V 5 bases and J 2 bases, with 13 bases left between them. The CDR3, as DNA: TGTGCCAGCAGTCCCGGGACTGGACCCTACGAGCAGTACTTC. Translation gives CASSPGTGPYEQYF.

The chain carries TRBV30 and TRBJ2-7; 9 nucleotides line up with TRBD1. V lost 3 bases, J lost 4 bases, and 13 bases stayed unmatched. Germline CDR1 GTSNPN, CDR2 SVGIG (reference sequence). The CDR3 covers 16 residues. The CDR3 loop reads CAWRYTGTGSHYEQYF. In DNA, the CDR3 is TGTGCCTGGAGATATACCGGGACAGGGTCCCATTACGAGCAGTACTTC.

The CDR3 spells CASSDVWKVGLAGVSGELFF. In DNA, the CDR3 is TGTGCCAGCAGTGACGTATGGAAGGTAGGGCTAGCGGGAGTTAGCGGGGAGCTGTTTTTT. The chain recombines TRBV6-4 with TRBJ2-2; 10 bases agree with TRBD2. J gave up 7 bases and V 2 bases, and 19 bases lay outside the gene matches. Germline values: CDR1 MRHNA, CDR2 SNTAGT. The CDR3 sequence is 20 residues long.

The CDR3 DNA sequence: TGTGCCAGTTGGAGAAAGACAGGGGATGGCTACACCTTC. It yields the protein CASWRKTGDGYTF. V gene TRBV19 combines with J gene TRBJ1-2; 8 bases agree with TRBD1. From germline, CDR1 is LNHDA and CDR2 SQIVND (reference sequence). V was pared by 8 bases and J by 6 bases, with 8 bases of the junction left unmatched. The CDR3 extends over 13 amino acids.

V usage is TRBV27 and J usage is TRBJ2-2; D unresolved. There are 14 residues in the CDR3. In germline, CDR1 is MNHEY, CDR2 SMNVEV (reference sequence). The germline V and J ends were trimmed by 5 bases and 4 bases, with 11 bases remaining between them. CDR3 residues: CASSPPWGTGELFF. The CDR3 DNA reads TGTGCCAGCAGTCCCCCATGGGGCACCGGGGAGCTGTTTTTT.

The chain couples TRBV2 to TRBJ2-2; 9 bases match TRBD1. The germline V gene encodes CDR1 SNHLY and CDR2 FYNNEI. The CDR3 contains 16 residues. The junction had 7 bases not matched to a gene; V was cut back by 2 bases and J by 6 bases. The CDR3 DNA follows: TGTGCCAGCAGTGAAACCCCGGGACAGGGATCCGGGGAGCTGTTTTTT. Its protein is CASSETPGQGSGELFF.